This T cell receptor (beta chain) was identified during a study of tumor-infiltrating lymphocytes in primary liver carcinoma. Overall study: Staged T1-T3 N0M0, the tumors had sizes that ranged from about 4.2 to 10 cm across. Study conclusions and caveats: Only about 7-24% of top clones spanned all five tumor regions. Tumor top-250-clone fractions significantly exceeded those of blood (p = 0.039).

The researchers produced TCR beta cDNA from 450 to 600 ng total RNA with a constant-region primer. For TCR beta, libraries were produced by three nested multiplex PCR rounds using slightly modified ARM-PCR. Investigators reported that the first two PCR rounds, at around 10 cycles each, used TRBV1-TRBV30 forward primers with a C-beta reverse primer. From the multiplex PCR reads, TCRdb called clonotypes with MiXCR, one entry per CDR3 protein. The profile covers tens of thousands of distinct CDR3 sequences, with 65% to 80% appearing a single time and roughly 27% taken by the ten largest. From around 18-30 mg of unsorted bulk tissue, DNA and RNA were co-extracted together. The patients presented with primary liver carcinoma, which was managed through surgical resection. Only a few counts were recorded for this clonotype. The antigen is unknown. CDR1 MNHNY and CDR2 SVGAGI come from the germline V gene (reference sequence). The CDR3 consists of 12 residues. V was cut by 6 bases and J by 8 bases, with 10 bases left in between.

This clonotype was obtained from a man aged 35 to 55 with primary liver carcinoma and hepatitis B virus infection. Sequencing was performed on liver tumor tissue from sampling region 5. Described subset: tumor region T5, tumor centre. The genes are TRBV6-6 and TRBJ2-2; D ambiguous. Here the CDR3 DNA reads TGTGCCAGCAGCCTATCCTCAGGGGAGCTGTTTTTT. Its protein product is CASSLSSGELFF.